These T cell receptor beta chains were read from a single sample in a study of blood T cell repertoires in COVID-19. Assay used: immunoSEQ multiplex PCR; TCRdb lists only in-frame clones, some missing. The data hold about 290,000 clones, with around four fifths observed a single time. The sequenced sample was peripheral blood. The receptors originated from a woman between 45 and 65 years old with active or convalescent COVID-19. CDR3s include the opening cysteine and the closing phenylalanine or tryptophan. A D gene is named only where the DNA matches it firmly. Only some rows state a clone size, as once, few, many or a class for expanded clones.

>.|.|TRBV28|TRBJ1-2
TGTGCCAGCAGTTTACGGGGGACGGAAACTTATAGCTACACCTTC
CASSLRGTETYSYTF
>.|.|TRBV28|TRBJ1-1
TGTGCCAGCAGTCCGACGCCACAGGGTAAGGAAGATGAAGCTTTCTTT
CASSPTPQGKEDEAFF
>.|.|TRBV19|TRBJ2-7
TGTGCCAGTAGGCGCGGGGGCGGGAGCTCCTACGAGCAGTACTTC
CASRRGGGSSYEQYF
>.|.|TRBV19|TRBJ1-2
TGTGCCAGTAGTTACAATAACTATGGCTACACCTTC
CASSYNNYGYTF
>.|.|TRBV10-3|TRBJ2-5
TGTGCCATCAATAACGTGGAGGCATTGCCCCAGTACTTC
CAINNVEALPQYF
>.|.|TRBV28|TRBJ2-3
TGTGCCAGCAGTTTTTTGCAGACAGATACGCAGTATTTT
CASSFLQTDTQYF
>.|.|TRBV19|TRBJ1-4
TGTGCCAGTAAAGAGGGAGGGGGAGGAAAACTGTTTTTT
CASKEGGGGKLFF
>.|.|TRBV28|TRBJ2-5
TGTGCCAGCACTCCACAGGGCGAGACCCAGTACTTC
CASTPQGETQYF
>.|.|TRBV5-4|TRBJ2-5
TGTGCCAGCAGCAAGTCTGGGGCAGCAGGGGAGACCCAGTACTTC
CASSKSGAAGETQYF
>.|.|TRBV2|TRBJ1-1
TGTGCCAGCAGTGAAGGATCCGGGTTGAGGAACACTGAAGCTTTCTTT
CASSEGSGLRNTEAFF
>.|TRBD1|TRBV28|TRBJ2-1
TGTGCCAGCAGTTTCTTTGACAGGCGCAGGGGGAACTACAATGAGCAGTTCTTC
CASSFFDRRRGNYNEQFF
>.|TRBD2|TRBV6-5|TRBJ2-7
TGTGCCAGCAGTTTAGCGGGAGGGCCCTACGAGCAGTACTTC
CASSLAGGPYEQYF
>.|TRBD2|TRBV11-2|TRBJ2-3
TGTGCCAGCAGCTTAGGGCTAGCGGGAGCAACTCCTCCGGGTACGCAGTATTTT
CASSLGLAGATPPGTQYF
>.|.|TRBV2|TRBJ2-7
TGTGCCAGCAGTGAAATCGGGGGAAGCTCCTACGAGCAGTACTTC
CASSEIGGSSYEQYF
>.|TRBD1|TRBV28|TRBJ1-2
TGTGCCAGCAGCGGACTCGGGACAGGGGTATCGACGGATGGCTACACCTTC
CASSGLGTGVSTDGYTF
>.|.|TRBV7-2|TRBJ1-2
TGTGCCAGCAGCTTAGCCCGGGCCTCGGGAGATGGCTACACCTTC
CASSLARASGDGYTF
>once|TRBD2|TRBV7-6|TRBJ2-1
TGTGCCAGCAGCTTAGATCTAGCGGGGTGGAGAGAGCAGTTCTTC
CASSLDLAGWREQFF
>.|.|TRBV7-7|TRBJ2-5
TGTGCCAGCAGCTTAGCGCCAGGGGTGGATGAGACCCAGTACTTC
CASSLAPGVDETQYF